Listed below are T cell receptor beta chains from one sample, sequenced in a study of shared clonotypes between healthy human individuals. Profiled with immunoSEQ multiplex PCR; TCRdb holds only in-frame clones, not every one. Of about 680,000 clones in the sample, more than 70% are singletons; the top ten hold 1.5% to 2%. Sample: memory CD4+ T cells sorted from blood. These receptors all come from a young woman in good health. Both conserved end residues are part of each CDR3. Fields, in order: D gene, V gene, clone size, J gene, CDR3 protein, CDR3 DNA. A D gene is named only where the DNA matches it firmly. Only some rows state a clone size, as once, few, many or a class for expanded clones.

d_gene: -; v_gene: TRBV5-6; abundance: -; j_gene: TRBJ2-1; CDR3aa: CASSFGPYGGEQFF; CDR3nt: TGTGCCAGCAGCTTTGGGCCATACGGCGGGGAGCAGTTCTTC
d_gene: -; v_gene: TRBV6-1; abundance: -; j_gene: TRBJ1-5; CDR3aa: CASSEAPRDVRNQPQHF; CDR3nt: TGTGCCAGCAGTGAAGCTCCCCGCGACGTACGCAATCAGCCCCAGCATTTT
d_gene: TRBD2; v_gene: TRBV5-4; abundance: once; j_gene: TRBJ2-1; CDR3aa: CASSFPSGTHNEQFF; CDR3nt: TGTGCCAGCAGCTTCCCTAGCGGAACGCACAATGAGCAGTTCTTC
d_gene: -; v_gene: TRBV6-1; abundance: -; j_gene: TRBJ2-5; CDR3aa: CASSERGQETQYF; CDR3nt: TGTGCCAGCAGTGAAAGGGGACAAGAGACCCAGTACTTC
d_gene: TRBD1; v_gene: TRBV11-2; abundance: -; j_gene: TRBJ1-5; CDR3aa: CASSRTGDGPQHF; CDR3nt: TGTGCCAGCAGCCGGACAGGGGACGGGCCCCAGCATTTT
d_gene: TRBD1; v_gene: TRBV6-1; abundance: few; j_gene: TRBJ1-5; CDR3aa: CASRGGTGNQPQHF; CDR3nt: TGTGCCAGCAGAGGCGGGACAGGCAATCAGCCCCAGCATTTT
d_gene: -; v_gene: TRBV28; abundance: -; j_gene: TRBJ2-1; CDR3aa: CASSPPGPHVDEQFF; CDR3nt: TGTGCCAGCAGTCCCCCGGGTCCACATGTGGATGAGCAGTTCTTC
d_gene: -; v_gene: TRBV28; abundance: -; j_gene: TRBJ1-3; CDR3aa: CASSLRGSGNTIYF; CDR3nt: TGTGCCAGCAGTTTAAGGGGGTCTGGAAACACCATATATTTT
d_gene: -; v_gene: TRBV27; abundance: -; j_gene: TRBJ2-1; CDR3aa: CASSWGGPRVIEQFF; CDR3nt: TGTGCCAGCAGTTGGGGCGGGCCTCGGGTGATTGAGCAGTTCTTC
d_gene: TRBD2; v_gene: TRBV2; abundance: -; j_gene: TRBJ2-1; CDR3aa: CASTEAGGRNNEQFF; CDR3nt: TGTGCCAGCACCGAGGCGGGGGGTAGGAACAATGAGCAGTTCTTC
d_gene: -; v_gene: TRBV6-1; abundance: -; j_gene: TRBJ1-5; CDR3aa: CASSESRGYQPQHF; CDR3nt: TGTGCCAGCAGTGAATCTCGGGGATATCAGCCCCAGCATTTT
d_gene: -; v_gene: TRBV2; abundance: -; j_gene: TRBJ1-6; CDR3aa: CASSEALGGFGSPLHF; CDR3nt: TGTGCCAGCAGTGAAGCGCTTGGGGGCTTCGGTTCACCCCTCCACTTT
d_gene: -; v_gene: TRBV6-6; abundance: -; j_gene: TRBJ1-1; CDR3aa: CASSDGGGRGTEAFF; CDR3nt: TGTGCCAGCAGCGACGGTGGGGGCCGGGGCACTGAAGCTTTCTTT
d_gene: -; v_gene: TRBV5-1; abundance: few; j_gene: TRBJ1-2; CDR3aa: CASSWRVGYTF; CDR3nt: TGCGCCAGCAGCTGGAGGGTTGGCTACACCTTC
d_gene: -; v_gene: TRBV6-1; abundance: few; j_gene: TRBJ2-7; CDR3aa: CASSEAGRAYEQYF; CDR3nt: TGTGCCAGCAGTGAAGCGGGCAGGGCCTACGAGCAGTACTTC
d_gene: -; v_gene: TRBV5-4; abundance: many; j_gene: TRBJ2-5; CDR3aa: CASSLGGGPGETQYF; CDR3nt: TGTGCCAGCAGCTTGGGGGGCGGCCCAGGGGAGACCCAGTACTTC
d_gene: TRBD2; v_gene: TRBV28; abundance: once; j_gene: TRBJ2-7; CDR3aa: CASSAGGNYEQYF; CDR3nt: TGTGCCAGCAGCGCGGGAGGGAACTACGAGCAGTACTTC
d_gene: -; v_gene: TRBV5-4; abundance: -; j_gene: TRBJ2-6; CDR3aa: CASVPHVPDSRANVLTF; CDR3nt: TGTGCCAGCGTGCCACACGTACCAGACAGTCGGGCCAACGTCCTGACTTTC
d_gene: -; v_gene: TRBV6-5; abundance: -; j_gene: TRBJ2-2; CDR3aa: CASSPGNSLGELFF; CDR3nt: TGTGCCAGCAGTCCCGGTAACAGTTTAGGGGAGCTGTTTTTT
d_gene: -; v_gene: TRBV5-1; abundance: -; j_gene: TRBJ2-7; CDR3aa: CASSLTTGTDEQYF; CDR3nt: TGCGCCAGCAGCCTTACGACAGGGACTGACGAGCAGTACTTC
d_gene: -; v_gene: TRBV7-2; abundance: -; j_gene: TRBJ1-2; CDR3aa: CASSPQRDVPLYTF; CDR3nt: TGTGCCAGCAGCCCACAACGGGACGTTCCTCTCTACACCTTC
d_gene: -; v_gene: TRBV6-5; abundance: -; j_gene: TRBJ2-7; CDR3aa: CASSNLKRARGEQYF; CDR3nt: TGTGCCAGCAGCAACCTAAAGCGGGCGAGAGGGGAGCAGTACTTC
d_gene: -; v_gene: TRBV11-2; abundance: few; j_gene: TRBJ2-1; CDR3aa: CASSLGLALNEQFF; CDR3nt: TGTGCCAGCAGCTTAGGTCTAGCGTTAAATGAGCAGTTCTTC
d_gene: TRBD1; v_gene: TRBV5-1; abundance: -; j_gene: TRBJ1-4; CDR3aa: CASSASGTATNEKLFF; CDR3nt: TGCGCCAGCAGCGCCTCCGGGACAGCAACTAATGAAAAACTGTTTTTT
d_gene: -; v_gene: TRBV5-1; abundance: -; j_gene: TRBJ2-7; CDR3aa: CASSLGVDGVNEQYF; CDR3nt: TGCGCCAGCAGCTTGGGCGTAGACGGGGTTAACGAGCAGTACTTC
d_gene: TRBD1; v_gene: TRBV6-6; abundance: -; j_gene: TRBJ2-7; CDR3aa: CASSRTGGSYEQYF; CDR3nt: TGTGCCAGCAGTAGGACAGGGGGATCCTACGAGCAGTACTTC
d_gene: -; v_gene: TRBV29-1; abundance: -; j_gene: TRBJ1-1; CDR3aa: CSVERVAGTEAFF; CDR3nt: TGCAGCGTTGAGAGGGTGGCAGGGACTGAAGCTTTCTTT
d_gene: TRBD1; v_gene: TRBV28; abundance: once; j_gene: TRBJ2-7; CDR3aa: CASSSPGDAQGAYEQYF; CDR3nt: TGTGCCAGCAGTTCACCGGGTGACGCCCAGGGGGCCTACGAGCAGTACTTC
d_gene: TRBD2; v_gene: TRBV10-3; abundance: once; j_gene: TRBJ2-2; CDR3aa: CAISKTGGLAANTGELFF; CDR3nt: TGTGCCATCAGTAAAACCGGGGGACTAGCGGCGAACACCGGGGAGCTGTTTTTT
d_gene: -; v_gene: TRBV7-2; abundance: -; j_gene: TRBJ2-1; CDR3aa: CASSSAGGANNEQFF; CDR3nt: TGTGCCAGCAGCTCCGCGGGCGGAGCTAACAATGAGCAGTTCTTC
d_gene: -; v_gene: TRBV28; abundance: -; j_gene: TRBJ1-2; CDR3aa: CASTTGLYGYTF; CDR3nt: TGTGCCAGCACAACAGGGTTATATGGCTACACCTTC
d_gene: -; v_gene: TRBV2; abundance: -; j_gene: TRBJ1-5; CDR3aa: CASSVTPDFNQPQHF; CDR3nt: TGTGCCAGCAGTGTAACCCCGGATTTCAATCAGCCCCAGCATTTT
d_gene: TRBD2; v_gene: TRBV7-2; abundance: -; j_gene: TRBJ2-3; CDR3aa: CASSFLAGGLDTQYF; CDR3nt: TGTGCCAGCAGCTTTTTAGCGGGAGGGTTAGATACGCAGTATTTT
d_gene: -; v_gene: TRBV5-8; abundance: -; j_gene: TRBJ1-4; CDR3aa: CASSFSVGVNEKLFF; CDR3nt: TGTGCCAGCAGCTTCTCGGTGGGGGTTAATGAAAAACTGTTTTTT
d_gene: TRBD1; v_gene: TRBV11-2; abundance: -; j_gene: TRBJ1-3; CDR3aa: CASSLAKGQGNTIYF; CDR3nt: TGTGCCAGCAGCTTAGCTAAGGGACAGGGAAACACCATATATTTT
d_gene: -; v_gene: TRBV28; abundance: -; j_gene: TRBJ2-7; CDR3aa: CASSLREGYTYEQYF; CDR3nt: TGTGCCAGCAGTTTACGAGAGGGATACACCTACGAGCAGTACTTC
d_gene: TRBD1; v_gene: TRBV7-2; abundance: -; j_gene: TRBJ2-7; CDR3aa: CALGGPNYEQYF; CDR3nt: TGTGCCCTAGGGGGCCCGAACTACGAGCAGTACTTC
d_gene: -; v_gene: TRBV19; abundance: -; j_gene: TRBJ1-5; CDR3aa: CASSIQERGNQPQHF; CDR3nt: TGTGCCAGTAGTATCCAGGAGCGGGGCAATCAGCCCCAGCATTTT
d_gene: -; v_gene: TRBV10-2; abundance: -; j_gene: TRBJ1-3; CDR3aa: CASSDSGSGNTIYF; CDR3nt: TGCGCCAGCAGTGACAGCGGCTCTGGAAACACCATATATTTT
d_gene: TRBD2; v_gene: TRBV9; abundance: -; j_gene: TRBJ2-1; CDR3aa: CASQDGRGSYNEQFF; CDR3nt: TGTGCCAGCCAAGATGGGCGGGGGTCCTACAATGAGCAGTTCTTC
d_gene: -; v_gene: TRBV5-4; abundance: -; j_gene: TRBJ1-1; CDR3aa: CASSLGNPRVGTEAFF; CDR3nt: TGTGCCAGCAGCTTGGGAAACCCCCGCGTCGGCACTGAAGCTTTCTTT
d_gene: -; v_gene: TRBV30; abundance: -; j_gene: TRBJ1-2; CDR3aa: CAWSVGVHGYTF; CDR3nt: TGTGCCTGGAGTGTAGGAGTTCATGGCTACACCTTC
d_gene: -; v_gene: TRBV5-1; abundance: once; j_gene: TRBJ2-5; CDR3aa: CASSIQNQETQYF; CDR3nt: TGCGCCAGCAGCATACAGAATCAAGAGACCCAGTACTTC
d_gene: TRBD2; v_gene: TRBV10-3; abundance: -; j_gene: TRBJ2-1; CDR3aa: CAISERTSGSSYNEQFF; CDR3nt: TGTGCCATCAGTGAAAGGACTAGCGGGAGCTCCTACAATGAGCAGTTCTTC
d_gene: TRBD2; v_gene: TRBV28; abundance: -; j_gene: TRBJ2-7; CDR3aa: CASSQVAGDYEQYF; CDR3nt: TGTGCCAGCAGTCAGGTAGCGGGAGACTACGAGCAGTACTTC
d_gene: TRBD2; v_gene: TRBV5-1; abundance: -; j_gene: TRBJ2-3; CDR3aa: CASSLGLAGAGDTQYF; CDR3nt: TGCGCCAGCAGCCTGGGACTAGCGGGAGCTGGGGATACGCAGTATTTT
d_gene: TRBD2; v_gene: TRBV25-1; abundance: -; j_gene: TRBJ2-1; CDR3aa: CASRTGRKLAGVYNEQFF; CDR3nt: TGTGCCAGCAGGACAGGTAGGAAACTAGCGGGAGTTTACAATGAGCAGTTCTTC
d_gene: TRBD1; v_gene: TRBV19; abundance: -; j_gene: TRBJ2-2; CDR3aa: CASNFGQGYVELFF; CDR3nt: TGTGCCAGTAATTTCGGACAGGGGTACGTGGAGCTGTTTTTT
d_gene: -; v_gene: TRBV28; abundance: few; j_gene: TRBJ1-4; CDR3aa: CASCSSGRYEKLFF; CDR3nt: TGTGCCAGCTGTTCCTCAGGGCGGTATGAAAAACTGTTTTTT
d_gene: TRBD1; v_gene: TRBV27; abundance: -; j_gene: TRBJ2-1; CDR3aa: CASNSLRQGRTYNEQFF; CDR3nt: TGTGCCAGCAACTCACTAAGACAGGGTAGGACCTACAATGAGCAGTTCTTC
d_gene: TRBD2; v_gene: TRBV28; abundance: -; j_gene: TRBJ2-7; CDR3aa: CASSPSGAPSYEQYF; CDR3nt: TGTGCCAGCAGTCCTAGCGGGGCCCCCTCCTACGAGCAGTACTTC
d_gene: TRBD1; v_gene: TRBV27; abundance: -; j_gene: TRBJ1-1; CDR3aa: CASSLLPGQGQAFF; CDR3nt: TGTGCCAGCAGTTTATTACCGGGACAGGGACAAGCTTTCTTT
d_gene: TRBD1; v_gene: TRBV2; abundance: -; j_gene: TRBJ1-5; CDR3aa: CASSDQGAQPQHF; CDR3nt: TGTGCCAGCAGTGACCAGGGGGCCCAGCCCCAGCATTTT
d_gene: -; v_gene: TRBV29-1; abundance: -; j_gene: TRBJ2-5; CDR3aa: CSVEGPGLETQYF; CDR3nt: TGCAGCGTTGAAGGACCGGGTTTAGAGACCCAGTACTTC
d_gene: TRBD2; v_gene: TRBV6-5; abundance: -; j_gene: TRBJ2-5; CDR3aa: CASSLGSAGVETQYF; CDR3nt: TGTGCCAGCAGTTTGGGTAGCGCGGGAGTGGAGACCCAGTACTTC
d_gene: -; v_gene: TRBV5-4; abundance: -; j_gene: TRBJ2-1; CDR3aa: CASVRPGGNNNEQFF; CDR3nt: TGTGCCAGCGTCCGACCCGGAGGAAACAACAATGAGCAGTTCTTC
d_gene: TRBD2; v_gene: TRBV7-9; abundance: -; j_gene: TRBJ2-2; CDR3aa: CASSRSGTSGELFF; CDR3nt: TGTGCCAGCAGCCGTAGCGGGACTAGCGGGGAGCTGTTTTTT
d_gene: TRBD2; v_gene: TRBV6-5; abundance: -; j_gene: TRBJ2-1; CDR3aa: CASTSTGGAYNEQFF; CDR3nt: TGTGCCAGCACCAGCACTGGGGGGGCCTACAATGAGCAGTTCTTC
d_gene: TRBD1; v_gene: TRBV7-9; abundance: -; j_gene: TRBJ1-1; CDR3aa: CASSLGTGVSNTEAFF; CDR3nt: TGTGCCAGCAGCTTGGGGACAGGGGTCTCGAACACTGAAGCTTTCTTT
d_gene: -; v_gene: TRBV27; abundance: few; j_gene: TRBJ1-1; CDR3aa: CASRTSREKGEAFF; CDR3nt: TGTGCCAGCAGGACGTCACGGGAGAAGGGTGAAGCTTTCTTT